This T cell receptor beta chain was identified during a study of vaccination and CD4 T cells after COVID-19. With the Oncomine TCR Beta short-read assay, DNA from cultured CD4+ T cells was sequenced. Via MiXCR, TCRdb re-called the PCR reads, giving one row per CDR3 protein. Of about 23,000 distinct CDR3 sequences in the sample, approximately 67% were seen once. This clonotype was recorded once. No antigen is known for it. Indicated treatment: roughly 11-day PBMC culture with coronavirus spike peptide pools or control peptides (ViraFEST assay). There are 11 residues in the CDR3. Germline V gene sequence: CDR1 SNHLY, CDR2 FYNNEI. The V gene lost 6 bases and the J gene lost 6 bases, with 6 bases spanning the gap. Study results and caveats: In median terms, SARS-CoV-2-reactive clonotypes went from about 20 to 38, a nonsignificant rise. Relatively few convalescent patients and no early post-infection timepoints were analyzed.

The source of this sequence is a human donor who received a COVID-19 vaccine. The sequencing used CD4+ T cells from blood, cultured in vitro, collected after SARS-CoV-2 vaccination. V gene TRBV2 combines with J gene TRBJ1-5; D gene unclear. The DNA for the CDR3 is TGTGCCAGCAGCTTGGGTCAGCCCCAGCATTTT. This codes for CASSLGQPQHF.